These T cell receptor beta chains were read from a single sample in a study of blood T cell repertoires in COVID-19. Only in-frame clones appear in the TCRdb table, and some are missing; sequencing was by immunoSEQ multiplex PCR. The sample lists some 290,000 clones; 90% were seen once. Specimen: peripheral blood. The receptors here all came from a woman in her 40s with COVID-19, enrolled during active disease. The CDR3 runs from the conserved cysteine through the conserved F or W. A D gene is named only where the DNA matches it firmly. For some rows the clone size is stated as once, few or many, or as a class when expanded; others skip it.

size	V	J	D	CDR3	DNA
-	TRBV15	TRBJ2-7	-	CATSAGFWQYF	TGTGCCACCAGCGCAGGGTTCTGGCAGTACTTT
-	TRBV9	TRBJ1-2	TRBD1	CASSASPDRSYGYTF	TGTGCCAGCAGCGCGTCCCCGGACAGGAGTTATGGCTACACCTTC
-	TRBV6-5	TRBJ1-1	-	CASSPEPRVNTEAFF	TGTGCCAGCAGCCCCGAACCTAGAGTGAACACTGAAGCTTTCTTT
-	TRBV28	TRBJ2-5	TRBD2	CASSLRGGVGQETQYF	TGTGCCAGCAGCTTGCGGGGGGGCGTAGGGCAAGAGACCCAGTACTTC
-	TRBV24-1	TRBJ1-2	TRBD1	CATSDSGTGYAGYTF	TGTGCCACCAGTGATTCCGGGACAGGGTATGCGGGCTACACCTTC
-	TRBV30	TRBJ1-4	-	CAWSVVNEKLFF	TGTGCCTGGAGCGTCGTAAATGAAAAACTGTTTTTT
-	TRBV6-5	TRBJ2-7	-	CASSPRGSEQYF	TGTGCCAGCAGTCCCAGGGGCAGCGAGCAGTACTTC
-	TRBV7-2	TRBJ1-2	-	CASSLRQTTNYGYTF	TGTGCCAGCAGCTTACGACAGACGACTAACTATGGCTACACCTTC
-	TRBV28	TRBJ1-1	-	CASRRGPQEAFF	TGTGCCAGCAGGCGAGGCCCGCAAGAAGCTTTCTTT
-	TRBV25-1	TRBJ1-3	-	CASSEFHTSGNTIYF	TGTGCCAGCAGTGAATTTCACACCTCTGGAAACACCATATATTTT
-	TRBV9	TRBJ2-5	-	CASSVAGRTRGETQYF	TGTGCCAGCAGCGTAGCAGGCCGAACCCGAGGGGAGACCCAGTACTTC
-	TRBV28	TRBJ1-2	-	CASSFTPTEANYGYTF	TGTGCCAGCAGTTTTACCCCGACAGAGGCGAACTATGGCTACACCTTC
-	TRBV7-2	TRBJ2-6	TRBD1	CASSDRAGANVLTF	TGTGCCAGCAGCGACAGGGCCGGGGCCAACGTCCTGACTTTC
-	TRBV6-1	TRBJ2-3	TRBD1	CASSELGTGVDTQYF	TGTGCTAGCAGTGAACTGGGGACAGGGGTCGATACGCAGTATTTT
-	TRBV5-1	TRBJ1-3	-	CASSLGTLLSTGNTIYF	TGCGCCAGCAGCCTTGGGACACTTCTATCGACCGGAAACACCATATATTTT
once	TRBV5-1	TRBJ1-5	-	CASSLDQGVGQPQHF	TGCGCCAGCAGCTTGGATCAGGGCGTCGGGCAGCCCCAGCATTTT
-	TRBV18	TRBJ1-2	TRBD1	CASSLGQGADYGYTF	TGTGCCAGCTCACTTGGACAGGGGGCGGACTATGGCTACACCTTC
-	TRBV7-6	TRBJ1-3	TRBD1	CASSLIPGTGYDPGNTIYF	TGTGCCAGCAGCTTAATTCCGGGGACAGGGTACGACCCTGGAAACACCATATATTTT
-	TRBV10-3	TRBJ1-2	-	CATHPDINYGYTF	TGTGCCACCCACCCTGACATCAACTATGGCTACACCTTC
-	TRBV29-1	TRBJ2-5	-	CSVERSQETQYF	TGCAGCGTTGAACGCAGTCAAGAGACCCAGTACTTC
-	TRBV7-8	TRBJ2-7	-	CASSVPQGAYEQYF	TGTGCCAGCAGCGTCCCACAGGGCGCCTACGAGCAGTACTTC
-	TRBV5-6	TRBJ2-5	-	CASSTNPGETQYF	TGTGCCAGCAGCACGAACCCCGGTGAGACCCAGTACTTC
-	TRBV27	TRBJ2-7	TRBD1	CASMFLGQGGYEQYF	TGTGCCAGCATGTTTTTAGGACAGGGGGGATACGAGCAGTACTTC
-	TRBV6-5	TRBJ1-5	TRBD1	CASRIGQASNQPQHF	TGTGCCAGCAGGATCGGACAGGCGAGCAATCAGCCCCAGCATTTT
-	TRBV5-1	TRBJ2-3	TRBD2	CASSLVLAGGRTDTQYF	TGCGCCAGCAGCTTGGTCCTAGCGGGGGGGCGGACAGATACGCAGTATTTT
-	TRBV7-2	TRBJ2-7	-	CASSSTRQGLNEQYF	TGTGCCAGCAGCTCTACTCGGCAGGGGTTAAACGAGCAGTACTTC
-	TRBV28	TRBJ1-1	-	CASSSGPERAFF	TGTGCCAGCAGCTCCGGACCCGAGCGGGCTTTCTTT
once	TRBV29-1	TRBJ1-1	TRBD1	CSVDPGTGGGEAFF	TGCAGCGTAGACCCCGGGACAGGGGGCGGTGAAGCTTTCTTT
-	TRBV28	TRBJ2-7	-	CASSLHRLYEQCF	TGTGCCAGCAGTTTGCACAGGCTCTACGAGCAGTGCTTC
-	TRBV2	TRBJ1-2	TRBD1	CASSGQGSNYGYTF	TGTGCCAGCAGTGGACAGGGGAGCAACTATGGCTACACCTTC
-	TRBV6-2/TRBV6-3	TRBJ2-1	-	CASSYGTLFF	TGTGCCAGCAGTTACGGGACTCTGTTCTTC
-	TRBV19	TRBJ2-2	-	CASPPGHLSTGELFF	TGTGCCAGTCCACCAGGGCACCTTTCGACCGGGGAGCTGTTTTTT
-	TRBV11-3	TRBJ2-2	-	CASSLPGDSRFGAGELFF	-